This T cell receptor beta chain emerged from a study of shared clonotypes between healthy human individuals. This clone was observed once. DNA at 200 ng, tens of thousands of T cell genomes, went into sorted-subset replicate PCRs. The repertoire was sequenced with immunoSEQ multiplex PCR; TCRdb's copy has only in-frame clones and lacks some. This table has approximately 740,000 clones, around 92% appearing once. Germline values: CDR1 MNHEY, CDR2 SMNVEV (reference sequence). Trimming removed 3 bases at V and 6 bases at J, with 9 bases between. The CDR3 runs 13 residues. CD8 cells classed as naive were CD45RO-negative and positively selected for CCR7, excluding terminally differentiated effector memory CD45RA+ cells. Every contributor of samples was a Caucasian grown-up residing in Nashville, Tennessee.

The gene calls are TRBV27 and TRBJ1-5; unclear D gene. Sequenced sample: naive CD8+ T cells sorted from blood. This receptor was obtained from a man in his thirties or forties in good health. The CDR3 sequence is CASSLFGVQPQHF. The CDR3, as DNA: TGTGCCAGCAGTTTGTTTGGGGTTCAGCCCCAGCATTTT.